These T cell receptor beta chains were read from a single sample in a study of blood T cells in healthy people across ages. TCRdb analysed the 5' RACE reads with MiXCR anew, one entry per CDR3 protein. In the table there are 1.5 million to 2 million distinct CDR3 sequences, roughly 28% of which are singletons. Material: blood. The receptor set was obtained from a woman between 25 and 40 years old in good health. Each CDR3 is given with its conserved first and last residue. D genes are given only for firm matches. Clone size is shown for a subset of rows, as once, few, many or a class of expanded clone.

j_call,v_call,clone_size,d_call,cdr3_aa,cdr3_nt
TRBJ2-1,TRBV3-1,few,-,CASSQDWSGRGFF,TGTGCCAGCAGCCAAGATTGGAGCGGTAGGGGGTTCTTC
TRBJ2-1,TRBV7-2,many,-,CASSLQVSSYNEQFF,TGTGCCAGCAGCTTACAAGTAAGCTCCTACAATGAGCAGTTCTTC
TRBJ1-5,TRBV5-1,few,TRBD1,CASSFGGQGNQPQHF,TGCGCCAGCAGCTTCGGGGGACAGGGGAATCAGCCCCAGCATTTT
TRBJ2-1,TRBV5-5,-,TRBD2,CASSFAAGGANEQFF,TGTGCCAGCAGCTTCGCCGCGGGGGGTGCAAATGAGCAGTTCTTC
TRBJ1-1,TRBV12-3/TRBV12-4,few,-,CASSQRVGDVGSEAFF,TGTGCCAGCAGTCAGCGGGTGGGGGACGTAGGATCTGAAGCTTTCTTT
TRBJ2-1,TRBV18,few,-,CASSIIGSLSEQFF,TGTGCCAGCTCAATCATCGGAAGTCTTAGTGAGCAGTTCTTC
TRBJ2-7,TRBV28,-,-,CASKKGEQYF,TGTGCCAGCAAAAAAGGCGAGCAGTACTTC
TRBJ1-1,TRBV7-8,once,-,CASSKGETSSEAFF,TGTGCCAGCAGCAAGGGAGAGACATCCTCTGAAGCTTTCTTT
TRBJ2-2,TRBV5-1,once,-,CASSHGALLNANTGELFF,TGCGCCAGCAGCCACGGGGCGCTACTAAACGCGAACACCGGGGAACTGTTTTTT
TRBJ2-7,TRBV28,few,-,CASSPSTPGTYEQYF,TGTGCCAGCAGTCCTTCGACGCCCGGGACCTACGAGCAGTACTTC
TRBJ1-2,TRBV7-9,-,-,CASSLAEVYGYTF,TGTGCCAGCAGCTTAGCAGAGGTATATGGCTACACCTTC
TRBJ1-2,TRBV15,-,TRBD1,CATSRFGTVVNYGYTF,TGTGCCACCAGCCGCTTTGGGACAGTGGTCAACTATGGCTACACCTTC
TRBJ1-3,TRBV13,-,-,CASSFSLGAAKAIYF,TGTGCCAGCAGTTTCTCATTGGGGGCGGCTAAGGCCATATATTTT
TRBJ2-3,TRBV2,-,-,CASSERGEDTQYF,TGTGCCAGCAGTGAAAGGGGCGAAGATACGCAGTATTTT
TRBJ1-1,TRBV20-1,-,-,CSARYNTEAFF,TGCAGTGCTCGATACAACACTGAAGCTTTCTTT
TRBJ2-7,TRBV5-1,many,-,CASSLVVSSYEQYF,TGCGCCAGCAGCTTGGTTGTCAGTTCCTACGAGCAGTACTTC
TRBJ1-1,TRBV20-1,few,-,CSARILERVDTEAFF,TGCAGTGCTAGAATCTTGGAGAGAGTAGACACTGAAGCTTTCTTT
TRBJ1-5,TRBV7-6,-,-,CASSLAGWNQPQHF,TGTGCCAGCAGCTTAGCGGGGTGGAATCAGCCCCAGCATTTT
TRBJ1-2,TRBV10-2,-,TRBD1,CANSESRHEFRTGSGYTF,TGCGCCAACAGTGAGTCGAGGCATGAGTTTAGGACAGGCAGCGGCTACACCTTC
TRBJ2-3,TRBV7-2,-,-,CASSFGTGTPGADTQYF,TGTGCCAGCAGCTTCGGTACCGGGACTCCGGGGGCAGATACGCAGTATTTT
TRBJ2-5,TRBV4-1,-,-,CASSLERNQETQYF,TGCGCCAGCAGCCTGGAGCGCAACCAAGAGACCCAGTACTTC
TRBJ1-1,TRBV29-1,-,-,CSTRTSGSTEAFF,TGCAGCACCAGGACCTCTGGGAGTACTGAAGCTTTCTTT
TRBJ2-7,TRBV5-1,few,-,CASSFLSGGQSYEQYF,TGCGCCAGCAGCTTTCTCTCGGGGGGCCAATCCTACGAGCAGTACTTC
TRBJ2-7,TRBV20-1,few,-,CSGLFPKRGYEQYF,TGCAGTGGGTTGTTCCCCAAAAGGGGCTACGAGCAGTACTTC
TRBJ1-2,TRBV5-5,many,TRBD1,CASSLTGGENYGYTF,TGTGCCAGCAGCTTAACAGGGGGCGAAAACTATGGCTACACCTTC
TRBJ2-3,TRBV5-1,-,-,CASSDDGADTQYF,TGCGCCAGCAGCGACGATGGGGCAGATACGCAGTATTTT
TRBJ2-7,TRBV5-5,few,TRBD2,CASSLVLAGPNEQYF,TGTGCCAGCAGCTTGGTACTAGCGGGACCCAATGAGCAGTACTTC
TRBJ1-2,TRBV20-1,many,TRBD1,CSGSTGNVGYTF,TGCAGTGGATCGACAGGGAATGTTGGCTACACCTTC
TRBJ2-3,TRBV20-1,once,-,CSASDPGQPSTDTQYF,TGCAGTGCTAGTGATCCCGGACAGCCTAGCACAGATACGCAGTATTTT
TRBJ1-2,TRBV9,many,-,CASSGVSGGGYTF,TGTGCCAGCAGCGGTGTTTCGGGAGGTGGCTACACCTTC
TRBJ1-2,TRBV7-9,-,-,CASSQATQPQLSGYTF,TGTGCCAGCAGCCAAGCTACTCAACCCCAACTCTCTGGCTACACCTTC
TRBJ2-1,TRBV7-2,-,-,CASSLGDNEQVF,TGTGCCAGCAGCCTCGGGGACAATGAGCAGGTCTTC
TRBJ2-3,TRBV28,-,TRBD2,CASSLPPGLSVNTDTQYF,TGTGCCAGCAGTCTCCCTCCGGGACTAAGCGTAAATACAGATACGCAGTATTTT
TRBJ2-1,TRBV2,few,TRBD1,CASKLGQGVDEQFF,TGTGCCAGCAAACTAGGACAGGGAGTGGATGAGCAGTTCTTC
TRBJ1-6,TRBV12-3/TRBV12-4,-,TRBD1,CASSLQGGGSPLHF,TGTGCCAGCAGTTTACAGGGGGGCGGATCACCCCTCCACTTT
TRBJ1-1,TRBV20-1,-,-,CSARDPLSTEAFF,TGCAGTGCTAGAGATCCCTTATCCACTGAAGCTTTCTTT
TRBJ2-3,TRBV29-1,-,TRBD2,CSVPGTRGTDTQYF,TGCAGCGTTCCCGGGACTAGGGGCACAGATACGCAGTATTTT
TRBJ2-3,TRBV20-1,-,TRBD2,CSARAIAGVSDTQYF,TGCAGTGCTAGAGCTATAGCGGGAGTATCAGATACGCAGTATTTT
TRBJ2-7,TRBV5-1,many,TRBD1,CASSLEGQNYEQYF,TGCGCCAGCAGCTTGGAGGGACAGAACTACGAGCAGTACTTC
TRBJ2-3,TRBV12-3/TRBV12-4,-,TRBD2,CASSLSPLAGAGDTQYF,TGTGCCAGCAGTTTAAGCCCTCTAGCGGGGGCGGGGGATACGCAGTATTTT
TRBJ2-1,TRBV7-9,-,-,CASSLGEDRTRDEQFF,TGTGCCAGCAGCTTAGGGGAGGATCGTACACGGGATGAGCAGTTCTTC
TRBJ1-2,TRBV29-1,many,TRBD1,CSVVFLGQGVYGYTF,TGCAGCGTTGTTTTCCTGGGACAGGGTGTCTATGGCTACACCTTC